A selection of T cell receptor beta chains follows, all from one sample in a study of identical twins. MiXCR, applied by TCRdb to the 5' RACE reads, yields one record per CDR3 protein. The data contain roughly 1.6 million distinct CDR3 sequences, about 30% of them seen just once; the ten biggest clones take up about 0.25%. Material for sequencing was cord blood. The receptors come from a newborn girl in good health. CDR3s include the opening cysteine and the closing phenylalanine or tryptophan. Fields, in order: V gene, clone size, J gene, D gene, CDR3 protein, CDR3 DNA. The D gene is left open where the match is weak. Clone size is not always given. Where it is, it says once, few, many or a class for expanded clones.

v_call: TRBV5-1; clone_size: few; j_call: TRBJ2-7; d_call: .; cdr3_aa: CASSLWVVRRGVHYEQYF; cdr3_nt: TGCGCCAGCAGCTTGTGGGTTGTTCGGAGGGGGGTCCACTACGAGCAGTACTTC
v_call: TRBV12-3/TRBV12-4; clone_size: .; j_call: TRBJ1-1; d_call: .; cdr3_aa: CASSSGGTGEAFF; cdr3_nt: TGTGCCAGCAGTTCTGGGGGCACGGGGGAAGCTTTCTTT
v_call: TRBV12-3/TRBV12-4; clone_size: .; j_call: TRBJ2-1; d_call: TRBD2; cdr3_aa: CASSHSGGYQETQFF; cdr3_nt: TGTGCCAGCAGTCACAGCGGGGGGTACCAAGAGACCCAGTTCTTC
v_call: TRBV6-4; clone_size: few; j_call: TRBJ2-4; d_call: .; cdr3_aa: CASKVRGHTTRTKNIQYF; cdr3_nt: TGTGCCAGCAAGGTTCGGGGACACACCACTAGAACCAAAAACATTCAGTACTTC
v_call: TRBV11-2; clone_size: .; j_call: TRBJ2-7; d_call: TRBD2; cdr3_aa: CASTLIGGSPYEQYF; cdr3_nt: TGTGCCAGCACCCTTATCGGGGGGTCTCCCTACGAGCAGTACTTC
v_call: TRBV29-1; clone_size: many; j_call: TRBJ2-7; d_call: TRBD1; cdr3_aa: CSVERTGGYEQYF; cdr3_nt: TGCAGCGTTGAGAGGACAGGGGGCTACGAGCAGTACTTC
v_call: TRBV12-3/TRBV12-4; clone_size: .; j_call: TRBJ2-2; d_call: TRBD2; cdr3_aa: CASSLPPSGHNTGELFF; cdr3_nt: TGTGCCAGCAGTTTGCCTCCTAGCGGGCACAACACCGGGGAGCTGTTTTTT
v_call: TRBV6-6; clone_size: few; j_call: TRBJ1-3; d_call: .; cdr3_aa: CASRPGTVSGNTIYF; cdr3_nt: TGTGCCAGCCGACCCGGGACGGTCTCTGGAAACACCATATATTTT
v_call: TRBV9; clone_size: few; j_call: TRBJ2-7; d_call: .; cdr3_aa: CASSVGLDSYEQYF; cdr3_nt: TGTGCCAGCAGCGTGGGGCTAGACTCCTACGAGCAGTACTTC
v_call: TRBV7-8; clone_size: .; j_call: TRBJ2-1; d_call: TRBD2; cdr3_aa: CASSLPTSGRNEQFF; cdr3_nt: TGTGCCAGCAGCCTCCCCACTAGCGGGAGGAATGAGCAGTTCTTC
v_call: TRBV19; clone_size: .; j_call: TRBJ1-5; d_call: .; cdr3_aa: CASSITGQPQHF; cdr3_nt: TGTGCCAGTAGTATTACGGGGCAGCCCCAGCATTTT
v_call: TRBV3-1; clone_size: .; j_call: TRBJ2-3; d_call: .; cdr3_aa: CASSQASPPQQYF; cdr3_nt: TGTGCCAGCAGCCAAGCGTCCCCACCCCAGCAGTATTTT
v_call: TRBV10-1; clone_size: .; j_call: TRBJ2-5; d_call: TRBD1; cdr3_aa: CASSVETGIGETQYF; cdr3_nt: TGCGCCAGCAGTGTTGAGACAGGGATCGGAGAGACCCAGTACTTC
v_call: TRBV29-1; clone_size: many; j_call: TRBJ2-7; d_call: .; cdr3_aa: CSVGEREEGSYEQYF; cdr3_nt: TGCAGCGTTGGTGAGAGGGAAGAAGGCTCCTACGAGCAGTACTTC
v_call: TRBV6-2/TRBV6-3; clone_size: .; j_call: TRBJ2-7; d_call: TRBD1; cdr3_aa: CASSLDRDKNEQYF; cdr3_nt: TGTGCCAGCAGTCTCGACAGGGATAAAAATGAGCAGTACTTC
v_call: TRBV4-1; clone_size: few; j_call: TRBJ2-5; d_call: TRBD2; cdr3_aa: CASSQGLATGETQYF; cdr3_nt: TGCGCCAGCAGCCAAGGACTAGCTACCGGGGAGACCCAGTACTTC
v_call: TRBV10-3; clone_size: .; j_call: TRBJ1-1; d_call: .; cdr3_aa: CAIAPESRGVTEAFF; cdr3_nt: TGTGCCATCGCCCCAGAATCCCGAGGTGTCACTGAAGCTTTCTTT
v_call: TRBV24-1; clone_size: few; j_call: TRBJ2-5; d_call: .; cdr3_aa: CATSDRADREQYF; cdr3_nt: TGTGCCACCAGTGACAGGGCGGATCGGGAGCAGTACTTC
v_call: TRBV9; clone_size: .; j_call: TRBJ1-2; d_call: .; cdr3_aa: CASSVAHGEGYTF; cdr3_nt: TGTGCCAGCAGCGTAGCTCATGGGGAGGGCTACACCTTC
v_call: TRBV27; clone_size: .; j_call: TRBJ1-5; d_call: TRBD1; cdr3_aa: CASSFSGTGGYQHF; cdr3_nt: TGTGCCAGCAGTTTCTCCGGGACAGGTGGCTACCAGCATTTT
v_call: TRBV29-1; clone_size: .; j_call: TRBJ1-2; d_call: TRBD1; cdr3_aa: CSVEGQGHGYTF; cdr3_nt: TGCAGCGTTGAAGGACAGGGCCATGGCTACACCTTC
v_call: TRBV12-3/TRBV12-4; clone_size: .; j_call: TRBJ1-1; d_call: .; cdr3_aa: CASSFYGDSEAFF; cdr3_nt: TGTGCCAGCAGTTTCTACGGGGATAGTGAAGCTTTCTTT
v_call: TRBV12-3/TRBV12-4; clone_size: .; j_call: TRBJ1-5; d_call: .; cdr3_aa: CASRWGEETQHF; cdr3_nt: TGTGCCAGCAGGTGGGGGGAGGAGACCCAGCATTTT
v_call: TRBV20-1; clone_size: .; j_call: TRBJ1-5; d_call: .; cdr3_aa: CSARSGGKIQPQHF; cdr3_nt: TGCAGTGCTAGATCGGGAGGGAAAATTCAGCCCCAGCATTTT
v_call: TRBV12-5; clone_size: few; j_call: TRBJ2-3; d_call: TRBD1; cdr3_aa: CASGLVLGQGHDTQYF; cdr3_nt: TGTGCTAGTGGTTTGGTACTGGGACAGGGTCACGATACGCAGTATTTT
v_call: TRBV7-2; clone_size: few; j_call: TRBJ2-4; d_call: TRBD2; cdr3_aa: CASSFWRGGGAKNIQYF; cdr3_nt: TGTGCCAGCAGCTTTTGGCGGGGGGGCGGGGCCAAAAACATTCAGTACTTC
v_call: TRBV3-1; clone_size: few; j_call: TRBJ2-7; d_call: .; cdr3_aa: CASSQVMLQGEGEQYF; cdr3_nt: TGTGCCAGCAGCCAGGTAATGCTGCAGGGAGAGGGCGAGCAGTACTTC
v_call: TRBV12-3/TRBV12-4; clone_size: .; j_call: TRBJ1-6; d_call: .; cdr3_aa: CASTSTQGPYNSPLHF; cdr3_nt: TGTGCCAGCACCTCGACCCAGGGCCCCTATAATTCACCCCTCCACTTT
v_call: TRBV5-1; clone_size: .; j_call: TRBJ2-1; d_call: .; cdr3_aa: CASSLGGAGRNEQFF; cdr3_nt: TGCGCCAGCAGCTTGGGCGGGGCAGGGAGGAATGAGCAGTTCTTC
v_call: TRBV24-1; clone_size: few; j_call: TRBJ2-7; d_call: TRBD2; cdr3_aa: CATSRAGGSYEQYF; cdr3_nt: TGTGCCACCAGTAGAGCGGGGGGCTCCTACGAGCAGTACTTC
v_call: TRBV20-1; clone_size: few; j_call: TRBJ1-5; d_call: .; cdr3_aa: CSARDPSFGRNQPQHF; cdr3_nt: TGCAGTGCTAGAGATCCCTCTTTCGGGAGGAATCAGCCCCAGCATTTT
v_call: TRBV12-3/TRBV12-4; clone_size: .; j_call: TRBJ2-1; d_call: .; cdr3_aa: CASSFQGNLGNEQFF; cdr3_nt: TGTGCCAGCAGTTTCCAGGGAAACTTAGGCAATGAGCAGTTCTTC
v_call: TRBV4-2; clone_size: .; j_call: TRBJ2-2; d_call: .; cdr3_aa: CASSQVGGPKVAGELFF; cdr3_nt: TGTGCCAGCAGCCAAGTTGGGGGACCCAAGGTTGCCGGGGAGCTGTTTTTT
v_call: TRBV6-4; clone_size: .; j_call: TRBJ1-1; d_call: .; cdr3_aa: CASSRDGGVAEAFF; cdr3_nt: TGTGCCAGCAGCCGGGACGGGGGGGTCGCTGAAGCTTTCTTT
v_call: TRBV7-8; clone_size: few; j_call: TRBJ2-3; d_call: .; cdr3_aa: CASRRVRGADTQYF; cdr3_nt: TGTGCCAGCAGACGAGTCCGGGGGGCTGATACGCAGTATTTT
v_call: TRBV5-5; clone_size: .; j_call: TRBJ1-4; d_call: TRBD1; cdr3_aa: CASSLLQGDEKLFF; cdr3_nt: TGTGCCAGCAGCTTGTTACAGGGGGATGAAAAACTGTTTTTT
v_call: TRBV20-1; clone_size: few; j_call: TRBJ2-7; d_call: .; cdr3_aa: CSASKVSYEQYF; cdr3_nt: TGCAGTGCTAGTAAGGTCTCCTACGAGCAGTACTTC
v_call: TRBV12-3/TRBV12-4; clone_size: .; j_call: TRBJ2-7; d_call: TRBD2; cdr3_aa: CASGQGLAGGNPYEQYF; cdr3_nt: TGTGCCAGCGGACAAGGACTAGCGGGAGGGAACCCCTACGAGCAGTACTTC
v_call: TRBV2; clone_size: few; j_call: TRBJ2-1; d_call: .; cdr3_aa: CASSESGLNYNEQFF; cdr3_nt: TGTGCCAGCAGTGAAAGCGGACTTAACTACAATGAGCAGTTCTTC
v_call: TRBV27; clone_size: .; j_call: TRBJ2-1; d_call: TRBD1; cdr3_aa: CASSHLGQDPYYEQFF; cdr3_nt: TGTGCCAGCAGTCACCTAGGACAGGACCCCTACTATGAGCAGTTCTTC
v_call: TRBV5-1; clone_size: .; j_call: TRBJ2-3; d_call: TRBD2; cdr3_aa: CASDWAGGLTDTQYF; cdr3_nt: TGCGCCAGCGATTGGGCGGGGGGCCTCACAGATACGCAGTATTTT
v_call: TRBV4-2; clone_size: once; j_call: TRBJ2-5; d_call: .; cdr3_aa: CASSQDPRKETQYF; cdr3_nt: TGTGCCAGCAGCCAAGATCCGAGGAAAGAGACCCAGTACTTC